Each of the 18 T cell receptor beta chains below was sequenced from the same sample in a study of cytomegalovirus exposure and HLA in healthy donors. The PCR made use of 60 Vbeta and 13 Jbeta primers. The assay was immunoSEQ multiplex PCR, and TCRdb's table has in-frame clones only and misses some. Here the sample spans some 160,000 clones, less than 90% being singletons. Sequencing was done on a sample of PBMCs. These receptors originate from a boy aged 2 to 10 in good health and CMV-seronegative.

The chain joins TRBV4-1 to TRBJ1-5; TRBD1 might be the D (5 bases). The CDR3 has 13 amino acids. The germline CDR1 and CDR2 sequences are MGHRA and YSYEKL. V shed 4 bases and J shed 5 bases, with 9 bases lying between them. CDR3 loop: CASSLWGDQPQHF. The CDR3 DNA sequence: TGCGCCAGCAGCCTTTGGGGGGATCAGCCCCAGCATTTT.

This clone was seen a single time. CDR3 coding DNA: TGTGCCAGCTCACCCCCGGGAGGGTGGGCTTTCTTT. It is translated as CASSPPGGWAFF. The J gene is TRBJ1-1, the V gene TRBV18; unclear D gene. V was shortened by 3 bases and J by 11 bases, with 13 bases between the two germline ends. This CDR3 comprises 12 residues. Germline V gene lookup returns CDR1 KGHSH and CDR2 LQKENI.

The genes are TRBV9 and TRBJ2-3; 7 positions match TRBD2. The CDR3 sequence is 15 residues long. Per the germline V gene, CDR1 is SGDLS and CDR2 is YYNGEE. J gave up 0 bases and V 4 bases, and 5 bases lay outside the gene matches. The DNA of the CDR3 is TGTGCCAGCAGCTTCCGACTAGCTAGCACAGATACGCAGTATTTT. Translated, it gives CASSFRLASTDTQYF.

For the CDR3, the DNA is TGTGCCAGCAGCACAGGGGGCGGGGGCACTGAAGCTTTCTTT. This sequence encodes CASSTGGGGTEAFF. The chain couples TRBV7-9 to TRBJ1-1; 9 bases line up with TRBD1. Looked up from germline, CDR1 is SEHNR and CDR2 is FQNEAQ (reference sequence). Losses at the gene ends were 5 bases for V and 4 bases for J; bases not matched to a gene: 5. This CDR3 has 14 residues. The full variable domain, rest sourced from reference TRBV7-9 and TRBJ1-1, is DTGVSQNPRHKITKRGQNVTFRCDPISEHNRLYWYRQTLGQGPEFLTYFQNEAQLEKSRLLSDRFSAERPKGSFSTLEIQRTEQGDSAMYLCASSTGGGGTEAFFGQGTRLTVV.

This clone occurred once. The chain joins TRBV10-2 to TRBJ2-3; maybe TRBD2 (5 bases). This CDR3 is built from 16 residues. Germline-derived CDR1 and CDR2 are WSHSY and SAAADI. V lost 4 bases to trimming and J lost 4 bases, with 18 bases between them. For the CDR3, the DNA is TGCGCCAGCAGTGCCGGCAGCGGCCCAACCCCAGATACGCAGTATTTT. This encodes CASSAGSGPTPDTQYF.

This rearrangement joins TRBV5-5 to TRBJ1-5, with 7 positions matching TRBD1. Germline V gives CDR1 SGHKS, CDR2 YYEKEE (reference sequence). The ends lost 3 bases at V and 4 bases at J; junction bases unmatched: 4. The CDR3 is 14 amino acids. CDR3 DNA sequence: TGTGCCAGCAGCTGGGGACAGCCAAATCAGCCCCAGCATTTT. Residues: CASSWGQPNQPQHF.

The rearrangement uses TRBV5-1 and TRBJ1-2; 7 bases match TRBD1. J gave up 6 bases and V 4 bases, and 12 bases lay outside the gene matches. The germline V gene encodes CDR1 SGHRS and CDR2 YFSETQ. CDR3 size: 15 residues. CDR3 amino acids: CASSDRTQGLHGYTF. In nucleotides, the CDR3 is TGCGCCAGCAGCGACAGAACACAGGGGTTGCATGGCTACACCTTC.

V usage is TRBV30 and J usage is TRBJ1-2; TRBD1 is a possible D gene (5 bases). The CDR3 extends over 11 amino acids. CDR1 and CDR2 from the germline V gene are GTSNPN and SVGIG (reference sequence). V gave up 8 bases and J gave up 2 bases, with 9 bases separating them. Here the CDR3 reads CAREGNYGYTF. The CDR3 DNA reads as TGTGCCCGGGAGGGGAACTATGGCTACACCTTC.

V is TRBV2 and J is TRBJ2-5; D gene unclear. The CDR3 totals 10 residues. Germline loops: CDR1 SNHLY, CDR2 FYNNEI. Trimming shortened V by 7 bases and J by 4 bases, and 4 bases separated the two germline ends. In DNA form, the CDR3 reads TGTGCCAGCATGCGAGAGACCCAGTACTTC. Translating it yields CASMRETQYF.

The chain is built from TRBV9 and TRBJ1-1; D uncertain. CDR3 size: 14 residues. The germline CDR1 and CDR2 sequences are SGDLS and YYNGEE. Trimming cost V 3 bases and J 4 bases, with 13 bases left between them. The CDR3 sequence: CASSETPEGTEAFF. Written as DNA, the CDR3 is TGTGCCAGCAGCGAAACCCCCGAGGGCACTGAAGCTTTCTTT.

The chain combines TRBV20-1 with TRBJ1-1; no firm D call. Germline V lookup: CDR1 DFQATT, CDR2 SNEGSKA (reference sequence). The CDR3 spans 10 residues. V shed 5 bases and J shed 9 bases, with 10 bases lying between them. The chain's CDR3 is CSAPRGKAFF. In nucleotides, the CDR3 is TGCAGTGCTCCACGGGGTAAAGCTTTCTTT.

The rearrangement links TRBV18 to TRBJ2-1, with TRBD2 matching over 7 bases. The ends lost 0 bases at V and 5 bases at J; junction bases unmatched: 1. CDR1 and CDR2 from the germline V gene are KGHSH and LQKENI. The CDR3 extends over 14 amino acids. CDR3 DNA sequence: TGTGCCAGCTCACCACCAAGCGGGAACAATGAGCAGTTCTTC. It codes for CASSPPSGNNEQFF. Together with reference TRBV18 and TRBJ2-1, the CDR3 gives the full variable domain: NAGVMQNPRHLVRRRGQEARLRCSPMKGHSHVYWYRQLPEEGLKFMVYLQKENIIDESGMPKERFSAEFPKEGPSILRIQQVVRGDSAAYFCASSPPSGNNEQFFGPGTRLTVL.

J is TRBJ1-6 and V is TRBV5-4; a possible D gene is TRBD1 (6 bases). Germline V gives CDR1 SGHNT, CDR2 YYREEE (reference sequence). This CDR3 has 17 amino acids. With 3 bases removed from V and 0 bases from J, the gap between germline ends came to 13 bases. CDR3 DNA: TGTGCCAGCAGCTCCCCCAGGGGCAGCTCCTATAATTCACCCCTCCACTTT. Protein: CASSSPRGSSYNSPLHF.

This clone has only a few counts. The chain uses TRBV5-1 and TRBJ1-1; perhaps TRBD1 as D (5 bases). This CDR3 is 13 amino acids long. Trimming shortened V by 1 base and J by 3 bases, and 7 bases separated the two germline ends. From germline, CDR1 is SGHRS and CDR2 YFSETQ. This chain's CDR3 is CASSLSGYTEAFF. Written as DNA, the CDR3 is TGCGCCAGCAGCTTGTCAGGGTACACTGAAGCTTTCTTT.

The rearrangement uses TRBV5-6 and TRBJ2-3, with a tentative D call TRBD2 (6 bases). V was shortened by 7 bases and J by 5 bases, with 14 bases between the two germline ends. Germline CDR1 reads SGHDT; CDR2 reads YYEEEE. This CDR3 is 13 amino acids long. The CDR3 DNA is TGTGCCAGCCGATGGACTAATCTAGATACGCAGTATTTT. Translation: CASRWTNLDTQYF.

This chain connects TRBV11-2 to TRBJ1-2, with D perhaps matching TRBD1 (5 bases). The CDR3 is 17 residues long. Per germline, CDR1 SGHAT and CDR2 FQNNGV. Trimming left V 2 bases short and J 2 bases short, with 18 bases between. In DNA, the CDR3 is TGTGCCAGCAGCTTACCCGGGCGGGGGTCGAGGAACTATGGCTACACCTTC. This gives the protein CASSLPGRGSRNYGYTF. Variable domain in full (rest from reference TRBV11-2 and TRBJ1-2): EAGVAQSPRYKIIEKRQSVAFWCNPISGHATLYWYQQILGQGPKLLIQFQNNGVVDDSQLPKDRFSAERLKGVDSTLKIQPAKLEDSAVYLCASSLPGRGSRNYGYTFGSGTRLTVV.

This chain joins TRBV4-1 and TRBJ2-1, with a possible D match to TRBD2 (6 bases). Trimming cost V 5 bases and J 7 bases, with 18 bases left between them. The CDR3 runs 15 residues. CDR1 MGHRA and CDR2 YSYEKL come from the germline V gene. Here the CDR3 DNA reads TGCGCCAGCAGCTCGAGCGGGTCGGGACTTAATGAGCAGTTCTTC. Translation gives CASSSSGSGLNEQFF.

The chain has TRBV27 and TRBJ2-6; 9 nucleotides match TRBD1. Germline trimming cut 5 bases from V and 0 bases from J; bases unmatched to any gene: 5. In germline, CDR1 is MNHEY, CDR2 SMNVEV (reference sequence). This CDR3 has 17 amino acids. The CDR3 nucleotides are TGTGCCAGCAGTCCGAGGACAGGGGCCTCTGGGGCCAACGTCCTGACTTTC. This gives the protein CASSPRTGASGANVLTF.